Reported below is one TCR beta chain. The target of this receptor is not known. No clone much larger than this one lies a single base away; base qualities are absent. There are 15 amino acids in the CDR3, from cysteine to phenylalanine inclusive. The retained sequence is limited to the CDR3, 45 bases, with the frame set at the first base. Sequences MNHNY (CDR1) and SVGAGI (CDR2) are obtained from the germline V gene (reference sequence). The junction shows trimming of 6 bases on V and 5 bases on J, and the gene matches do not reach 9 bases of it. This sample was taken from a study of blood T cell repertoires in COVID-19 (dated by TCRdb to 2020 to 2022). Broadly, across the study: Samples covering the acute and convalescent phases of COVID-19 were provided by collaborators in the United States, Italy and Spain. Nearly every sample came with metadata listing a de-identified subject ID, COVID-19 status, age in years and sex. Where available, HLA class I and class II types were taken from metadata supplied by the sample provider and were not determined by assay-based typing. A freely available public database, intended as a resource for researchers studying the immune response to SARS-CoV-2, is where the repertoires were released. The material from the prospective study consisted of cDNA or gDNA derived from T cells, B-cell-depleted T cells, or PBMCs. The dataset comprised deeply sampled blood TCRbeta repertoires from subjects exposed to, actively infected with, or recovered from COVID-19. Samples came from the ongoing ImmuneRACE study (first 160 participants) plus 1,254 subjects from 6 global collaborators.

TCRbeta CDR3 regions were amplified from genomic DNA using the immunoSEQ Assay, a bias-controlled multiplex PCR. For the original study's pipeline: The number of nucleated cells in each sample was estimated from the amplification of reference gene primers within the assay. To quantify the absolute abundance of each unique TCRbeta CDR3 rearrangement, sequence reads were collapsed and filtered. For each sample, productive Simpson clonality was calculated as the square root of Simpson's diversity index over productive rearrangements. This immuneACCESS table, as held by TCRdb, lists in-frame sequences with V and J called but not all clones. Of the missing ones, under half trace to an unresolved V gene in checked studies; the others have no known cause. V and J calls and clone size are as listed in that table; D and trimming were resolved from the DNA. For this sample there are 53,000 or so clones; 85% to 95% appear just once. About 3% of the sample rests with the top ten.

Beyond this particular receptor, the publication reports: The quantity of clinical and demographic metadata differed by source and by participant and was supplied without curation.

The collaborating institutions used their own protocols to collect whole blood in K2EDTA tubes. For TCRbeta analysis, collaborator samples were shipped as frozen whole blood, as isolated PBMCs, or as DNA extracted from either sample type. The receptor's source is a human donor in a cohort sampled during active COVID-19. Rearrangement joined TRBV6-6 to TRBJ2-3; 9 middle bases align to TRBD1. Sample: peripheral blood. The bases are TGTGCCAGCAGCACCGGGACAGGGTTTTTAGATACGCAGTATTTT. Translated, it gives CASSTGTGFLDTQYF.